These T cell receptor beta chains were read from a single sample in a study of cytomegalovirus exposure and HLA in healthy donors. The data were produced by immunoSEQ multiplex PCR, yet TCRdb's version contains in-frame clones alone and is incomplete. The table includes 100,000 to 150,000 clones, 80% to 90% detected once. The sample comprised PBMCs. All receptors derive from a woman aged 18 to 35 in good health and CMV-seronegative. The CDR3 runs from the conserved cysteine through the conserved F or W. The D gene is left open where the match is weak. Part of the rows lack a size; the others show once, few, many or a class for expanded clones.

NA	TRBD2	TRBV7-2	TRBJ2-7	TGTGCCAGCAGCGGAACCGCGGGAGTCTACGAGCAGTACTTC	CASSGTAGVYEQYF
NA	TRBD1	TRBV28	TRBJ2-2	TGTGCCAGCAGACCCGCCGGGACAGCAGGGACCGGGGAGCTGTTTTTT	CASRPAGTAGTGELFF
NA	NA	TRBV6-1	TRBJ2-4	TGTGCCAGCAGTGTAGGGGGGGGCAGCGACATTCAGTACTTC	CASSVGGGSDIQYF
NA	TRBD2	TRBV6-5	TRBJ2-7	TGTGCCAGCACCCGAGCGGGAGGGCCCTACGAGCAGTACTTC	CASTRAGGPYEQYF
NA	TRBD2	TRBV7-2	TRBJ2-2	TGTGCCAGCACCCATACCGGGACTAGCGGGGGGATGAACACCGGGGAGCTGTTTTTT	CASTHTGTSGGMNTGELFF
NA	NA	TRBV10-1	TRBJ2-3	TGCGCCAGCAGTGAGGCCAGATTGGCAGATACGCAGTATTTT	CASSEARLADTQYF
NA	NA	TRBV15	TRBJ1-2	TGTGCCACCAGCCCGGCCCGGAGTGGATTCTTAGGCGGCTACACCTTC	CATSPARSGFLGGYTF
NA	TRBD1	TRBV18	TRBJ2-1	TGTGCCAGCTCACTATTTACCGGGACAGGCGACTACAATGAGCAGTTCTTC	CASSLFTGTGDYNEQFF
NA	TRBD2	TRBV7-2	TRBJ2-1	TGTGCCAGCAGCCCAGCGGGGGACCACAATGAGCAGTTCTTC	CASSPAGDHNEQFF
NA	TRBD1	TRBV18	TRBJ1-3	TGTGCCAGCTCGAGGGGACAGGGAGGAAACACCATATATTTT	CASSRGQGGNTIYF
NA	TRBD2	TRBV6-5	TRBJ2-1	TGTGCCAGCAGTTACTCCCTAGCGGGATCAGACAATGAGCAGTTCTTC	CASSYSLAGSDNEQFF
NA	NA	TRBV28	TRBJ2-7	TGTGCCAGCAGTCCAAGGAGAAACGGCCACGAGCAGTACTTC	CASSPRRNGHEQYF
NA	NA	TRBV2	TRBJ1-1	TGTGCCAGCAGCCAGGGGCTTGGAGCTTTCTTT	CASSQGLGAFF
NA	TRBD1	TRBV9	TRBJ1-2	TGTGCCAGCACCGCGTGGGCGGGACAGGGCCATTTCGCGGGTGGCTACACCTTC	CASTAWAGQGHFAGGYTF
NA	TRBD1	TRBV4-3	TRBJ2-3	TGCGCCAGCAGCCGCGTACAGGGGAGCACAGATACGCAGTATTTT	CASSRVQGSTDTQYF
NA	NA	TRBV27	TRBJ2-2	TGTGCCAGCAGTGAGAGACAGACTCACACCGGGGAGCTGTTTTTT	CASSERQTHTGELFF
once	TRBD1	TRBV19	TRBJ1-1	TGTGCCAGGGGGACAGGTAGGGGAGCTTTCTTT	CARGTGRGAFF
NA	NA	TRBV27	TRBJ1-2	TGTGCCAGCAGTTTTTTGGACTCTAAGTATGGCTACACCTTC	CASSFLDSKYGYTF
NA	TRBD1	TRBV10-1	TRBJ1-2	TGCGCCAGCAGTCTAGGACAGGGCTTCCCGTATGGCTACACCTTC	CASSLGQGFPYGYTF
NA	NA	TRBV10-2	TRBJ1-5	TGCGCCAGCGGAGCTTTCCTAAGCAATCAGCCCCAGCATTTT	CASGAFLSNQPQHF
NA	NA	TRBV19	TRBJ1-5	TGTGCCAGTAGTCCGCGCCCCGGACAGTATAGCAATCAGCCCCAGCATTTT	CASSPRPGQYSNQPQHF
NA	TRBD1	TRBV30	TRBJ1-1	TGTGCCTGGAGTCCTAAACAGGGGGCCGGGACTGAAGCTTTCTTT	CAWSPKQGAGTEAFF
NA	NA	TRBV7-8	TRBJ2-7	TGTGCCAGCAGCCAGGGTGGATGGTCCCTCGGGTACGAGCAGTACTTC	CASSQGGWSLGYEQYF
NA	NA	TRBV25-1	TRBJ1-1	TGTGCCAGCAGTGAATACGCGGGAGAGAACACTGAAGCTTTCTTT	CASSEYAGENTEAFF
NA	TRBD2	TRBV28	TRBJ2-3	TGTGCCAGCAGTTCAGCGGGAGGGTTAGATACGCAGTATTTT	CASSSAGGLDTQYF
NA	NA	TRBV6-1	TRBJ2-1	TGTGCCAGCAGCCTACCGCTGGTGCAGTTCTTC	CASSLPLVQFF
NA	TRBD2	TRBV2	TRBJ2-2	TGTGCCAGCGGGGGGGACACCGGGGAGCTGTTTTTT	CASGGDTGELFF
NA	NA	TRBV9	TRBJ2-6	TGTGCCAGCAGCGTTCTAGTTTCTGGGGCCAACGTCCTGACTTTC	CASSVLVSGANVLTF
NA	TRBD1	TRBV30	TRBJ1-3	TGTGCCTGGAGCCGGCAGGGACAGGGGTTATTGCTTGGAAACACCATATATTTT	CAWSRQGQGLLLGNTIYF
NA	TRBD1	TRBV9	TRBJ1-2	TGTGCCAGCAGCGTATCCGGGACAGGGTATGGCTACACCTTC	CASSVSGTGYGYTF
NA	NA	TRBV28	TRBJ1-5	TGTGCCGAGGGCGGGGACGCAAGCGGACAGCCCCAGCATTTT	CAEGGDASGQPQHF
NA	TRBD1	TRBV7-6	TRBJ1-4	TGTGCCAGCAGCCTTGGGACAGGTGAAAAACTGTTTTTT	CASSLGTGEKLFF
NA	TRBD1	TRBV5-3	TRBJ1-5	TGTGCCAGAACCCTACGGACAGGGCGAAAGCCCCAGCATTTT	CARTLRTGRKPQHF
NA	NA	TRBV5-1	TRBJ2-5	TGCGCCAGCAGCTTGGCCGACGGGGGGCCCGAGACCCAGTACTTC	CASSLADGGPETQYF
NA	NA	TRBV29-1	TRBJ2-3	TGCAGCGTTGCCCCAAGCCTCTCCACAGATACGCAGTATTTT	CSVAPSLSTDTQYF
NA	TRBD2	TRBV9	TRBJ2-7	TGTGCCAGCAGCGTGGGACTAGTCCCTGGTGCCGAGCAGTACTTC	CASSVGLVPGAEQYF
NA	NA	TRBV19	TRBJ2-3	TGTGCCAGTAGTATCAGCGTGTCTAGTACCACAGATACGCAGTATTTT	CASSISVSSTTDTQYF
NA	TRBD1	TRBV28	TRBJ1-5	TGTGCCAGCCGGACAGGAAGGAATCAGCCCCAGCATTTT	CASRTGRNQPQHF
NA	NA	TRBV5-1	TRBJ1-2	TGCGCCAGCAGCTTTCAGGGGAGTCATGGCTACACCTTC	CASSFQGSHGYTF
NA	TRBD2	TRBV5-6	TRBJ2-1	TGTGCCAGCAGCTTGGCAGCCCCTAGCGGGAAAAGAGAGCAGTTCTTC	CASSLAAPSGKREQFF
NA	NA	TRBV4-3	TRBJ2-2	TGCGCCAGCAGCCAAGATAGCAGCACCGGGGAGCTGTTTTTT	CASSQDSSTGELFF
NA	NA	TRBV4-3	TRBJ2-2	TGCGCCAGCAGCCAAAAAAAGGGGTGGTACGGGACTCCAATTGCCGGGGAGCTGTTTTTT	CASSQKKGWYGTPIAGELFF
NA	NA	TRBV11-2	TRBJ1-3	TGTGCCAGCAGCTTGAGCCACTCTGGAAACACCATATATTTT	CASSLSHSGNTIYF
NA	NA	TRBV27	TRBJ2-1	TGTGCCAGCAGTTCGACGACTAGACTAGTTTACAATGAGCAGTTCTTC	CASSSTTRLVYNEQFF
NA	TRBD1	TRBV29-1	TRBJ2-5	TGCAGCGTTGTGGGGACAGGGGGCGCATGGCCTGGAGAGACCCAGTACTTC	CSVVGTGGAWPGETQYF
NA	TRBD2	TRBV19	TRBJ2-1	TGTGCCAGTAGTATAAAGACTAGCGGGCTCGTCTATAATGAGCAGTTCTTC	CASSIKTSGLVYNEQFF
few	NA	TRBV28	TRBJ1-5	TGTGCCAGCAGTTTAGGGCAGGGTAATCAGCCCCAGCATTTT	CASSLGQGNQPQHF
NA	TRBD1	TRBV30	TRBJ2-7	TGTGCCTGGAGGGACAGGGGCGCGTTGCCCGAGCAGTACTTC	CAWRDRGALPEQYF
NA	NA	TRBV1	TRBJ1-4	TGCACCAGCAGCCAACACCTCAGGGGTGAAAAACTGTTTTTT	CTSSQHLRGEKLFF